Below, one TCR beta chain is given with its context. The record originates from a study of T cell changes during pregnancy in multiple sclerosis. This CDR3 has 12 residues. The trim removed 8 bases at V and 5 bases at J, leaving 3 bases unmatched. Germline V CDR1 and CDR2: MNHEY, SVGAGI. This table comes from immunoSEQ multiplex PCR, and its TCRdb copy is limited to in-frame clones, with some not included. The table includes 40,000 to 45,000 clones, around 90% detected once. The chain recombines TRBV6-5 with TRBJ2-5, with 9 bases lining up with TRBD2. The receptor was derived from a female donor in good health, enrolled as a control in a pregnancy study. Here the sequenced sample was CD4+ T cells from peripheral blood mononuclear cells, taken in the second trimester of pregnancy. CDR3 residues: CASARGGETQYF. The CDR3 nucleotides read TGTGCCAGCGCGCGGGGGGGTGAGACCCAGTACTTC.